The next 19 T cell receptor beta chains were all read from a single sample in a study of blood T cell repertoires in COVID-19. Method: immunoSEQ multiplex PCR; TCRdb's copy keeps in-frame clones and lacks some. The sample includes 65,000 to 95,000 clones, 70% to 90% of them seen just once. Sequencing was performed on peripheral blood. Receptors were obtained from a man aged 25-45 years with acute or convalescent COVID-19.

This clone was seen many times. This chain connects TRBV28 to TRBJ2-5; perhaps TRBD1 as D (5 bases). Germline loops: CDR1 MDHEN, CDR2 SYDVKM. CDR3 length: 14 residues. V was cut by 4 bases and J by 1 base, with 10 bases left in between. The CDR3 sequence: CASSSQGFQETQYF. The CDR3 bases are TGTGCCAGCAGTTCGCAGGGTTTCCAAGAGACCCAGTACTTC.

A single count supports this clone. In nucleotides, the CDR3 is TGTGCCAGCTCAACCGGGACTAGCGGGAGTGGGCAGTTCTTC. This encodes CASSTGTSGSGQFF. The rearrangement joins TRBV18 to TRBJ2-1, with 14 bases aligning to TRBD2. The CDR3 is 14 amino acids. V trimming: 5 bases; J trimming: 12 bases; junction bases outside the gene matches: 6. Germline lookup yields CDR1 KGHSH and CDR2 LQKENI. The whole variable domain, filled in from reference TRBV18 and TRBJ2-1, reads NAGVMQNPRHLVRRRGQEARLRCSPMKGHSHVYWYRQLPEEGLKFMVYLQKENIIDESGMPKERFSAEFPKEGPSILRIQQVVRGDSAAYFCASSTGTSGSGQFFGPGTRLTVL.

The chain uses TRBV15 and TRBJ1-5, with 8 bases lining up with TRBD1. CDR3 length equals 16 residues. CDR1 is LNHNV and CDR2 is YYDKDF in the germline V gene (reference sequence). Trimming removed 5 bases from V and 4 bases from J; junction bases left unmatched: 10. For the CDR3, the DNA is TGTGCCACCAGCTATCCGAGCCGGGACAGGAATCAGCCCCAGCATTTT. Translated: CATSYPSRDRNQPQHF. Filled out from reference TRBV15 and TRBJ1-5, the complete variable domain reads DAMVIQNPRYQVTQFGKPVTLSCSQTLNHNVMYWYQQKSSQAPKLLFHYYDKDFNNEADTPDNFQSRRPNTSFCFLDIRSPGLGDTAMYLCATSYPSRDRNQPQHFGDGTRLSIL.

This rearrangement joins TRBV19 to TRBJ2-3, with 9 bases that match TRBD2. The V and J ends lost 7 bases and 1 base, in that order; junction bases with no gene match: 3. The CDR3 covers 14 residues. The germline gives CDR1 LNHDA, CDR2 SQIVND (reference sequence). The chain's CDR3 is CASTGLARTDTQYF. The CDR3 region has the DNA TGTGCCAGTACAGGACTAGCGCGCACAGATACGCAGTATTTT.

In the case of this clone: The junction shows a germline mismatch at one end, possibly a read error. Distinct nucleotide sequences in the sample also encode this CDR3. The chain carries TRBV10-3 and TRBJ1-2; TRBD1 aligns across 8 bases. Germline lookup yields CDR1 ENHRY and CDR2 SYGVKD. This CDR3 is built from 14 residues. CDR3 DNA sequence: TGTGCCATCAGTGAGTCACCACAGGGGGGTGGCTATACCTTC. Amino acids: CAISESPQGGGYTF.

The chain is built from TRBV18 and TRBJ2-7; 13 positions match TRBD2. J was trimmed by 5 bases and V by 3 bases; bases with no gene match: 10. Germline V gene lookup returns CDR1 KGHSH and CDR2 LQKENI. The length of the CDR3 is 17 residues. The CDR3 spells CASSPQGLAGFSNEQYF. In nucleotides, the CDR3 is TGTGCCAGCTCACCCCAGGGACTAGCGGGATTCTCGAACGAGCAGTACTTC.

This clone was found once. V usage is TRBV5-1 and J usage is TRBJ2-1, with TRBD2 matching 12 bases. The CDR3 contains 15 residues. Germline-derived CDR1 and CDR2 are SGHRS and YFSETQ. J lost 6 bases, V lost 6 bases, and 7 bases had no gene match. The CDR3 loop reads CASMLSSGRANEQFF. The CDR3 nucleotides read TGCGCCAGCATGTTATCTAGCGGGAGGGCCAATGAGCAGTTCTTC.

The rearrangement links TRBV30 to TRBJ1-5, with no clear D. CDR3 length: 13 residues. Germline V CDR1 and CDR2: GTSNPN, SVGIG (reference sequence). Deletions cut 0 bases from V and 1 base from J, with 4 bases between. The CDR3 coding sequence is TGTGCCTGGAGTGTGAGCAGCAATCAGCCCCAGCATTTT. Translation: CAWSVSSNQPQHF. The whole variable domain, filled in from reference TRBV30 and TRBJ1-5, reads SQTIHQWPATLVQPVGSPLSLECTVEGTSNPNLYWYRQAAGRGLQLLFYSVGIGQISSEVPQNLSASRPQDRQFILSSKKLLLSDSGFYLCAWSVSSNQPQHFGDGTRLSIL.

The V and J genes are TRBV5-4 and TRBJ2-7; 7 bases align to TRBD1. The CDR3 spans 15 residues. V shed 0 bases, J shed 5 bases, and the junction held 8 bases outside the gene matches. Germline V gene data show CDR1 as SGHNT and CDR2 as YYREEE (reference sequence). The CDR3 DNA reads TGTGCCAGCAGCTTGGCCTCGCGTCAGGGGGACGAGCAGTACTTC. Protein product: CASSLASRQGDEQYF.

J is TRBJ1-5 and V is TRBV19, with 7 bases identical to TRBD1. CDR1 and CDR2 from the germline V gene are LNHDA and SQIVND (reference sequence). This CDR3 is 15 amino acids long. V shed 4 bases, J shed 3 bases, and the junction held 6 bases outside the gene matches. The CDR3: CASSTDRVNNQPQHF. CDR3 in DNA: TGTGCCAGTAGTACCGACAGGGTTAACAATCAGCCCCAGCATTTT.

CDR3 in DNA: TGTGCCAGCAGCCTCACCGGGGAGCTGTTTTTT. Residues: CASSLTGELFF. The V call is TRBV2, the J call TRBJ2-2; D remains ambiguous. Germline lookup yields CDR1 SNHLY and CDR2 FYNNEI. The CDR3 extends over 11 amino acids. Trimming took 6 bases from V and 4 from J, leaving 3 bases between them.

CDR3 DNA: TGTGCCAGCAGTGATCGGGAGCGCCAAAACATTCAGTACTTC. Translation gives CASSDRERQNIQYF. The chain carries TRBV6-1 and TRBJ2-4; possible D gene TRBD2, 6 bases. This CDR3 has 14 amino acids. V dropped 3 bases and J dropped 5 bases, with 11 bases sitting between them. The germline gives CDR1 MNHNS, CDR2 SASEGT.

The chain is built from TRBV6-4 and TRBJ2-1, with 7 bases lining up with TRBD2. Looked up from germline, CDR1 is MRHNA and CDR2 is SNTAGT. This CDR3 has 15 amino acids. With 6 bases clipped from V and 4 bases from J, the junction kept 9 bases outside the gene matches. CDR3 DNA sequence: TGTGCCAGCAGCCCCCGGACTAGTGATTACAATGAGCAGTTCTTC. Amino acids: CASSPRTSDYNEQFF.

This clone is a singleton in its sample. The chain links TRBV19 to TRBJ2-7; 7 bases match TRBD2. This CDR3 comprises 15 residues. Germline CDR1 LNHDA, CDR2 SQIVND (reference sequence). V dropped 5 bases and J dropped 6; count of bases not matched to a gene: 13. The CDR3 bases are TGTGCCAGTAGTCGGCAGCGCGCGGGAGAAGTCGAGCAGTACTTC. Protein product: CASSRQRAGEVEQYF.

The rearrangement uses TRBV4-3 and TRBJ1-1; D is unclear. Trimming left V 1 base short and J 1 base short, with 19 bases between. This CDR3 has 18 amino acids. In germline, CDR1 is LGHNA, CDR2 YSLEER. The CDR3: CASSQAIFKLSRNTEAFF. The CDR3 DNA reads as TGCGCCAGCAGCCAAGCAATATTTAAACTTAGCAGGAACACTGAAGCTTTCTTT.

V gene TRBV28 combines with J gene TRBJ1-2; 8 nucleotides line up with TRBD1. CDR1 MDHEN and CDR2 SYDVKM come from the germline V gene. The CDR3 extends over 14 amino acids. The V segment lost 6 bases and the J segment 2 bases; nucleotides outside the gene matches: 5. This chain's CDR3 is CASRSTGGNYGYTF. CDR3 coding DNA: TGTGCCAGCAGGTCAACAGGGGGGAACTATGGCTACACCTTC.

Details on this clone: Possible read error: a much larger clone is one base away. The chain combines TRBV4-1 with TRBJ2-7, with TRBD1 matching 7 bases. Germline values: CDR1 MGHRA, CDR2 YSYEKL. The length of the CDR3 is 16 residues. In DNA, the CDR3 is TGCGCCAACAGCCGTGTTCAGGGGGTGGGAACCTACGAGCAGTACTTC. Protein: CANSRVQGVGTYEQYF.

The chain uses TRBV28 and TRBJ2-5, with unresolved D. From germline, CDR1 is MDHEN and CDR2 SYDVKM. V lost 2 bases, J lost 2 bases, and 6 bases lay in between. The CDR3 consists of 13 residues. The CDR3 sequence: CASSLVLQETQYF. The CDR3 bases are TGTGCCAGCAGTTTAGTTCTACAAGAGACCCAGTACTTC. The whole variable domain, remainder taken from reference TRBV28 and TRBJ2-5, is DVKVTQSSRYLVKRTGEKVFLECVQDMDHENMFWYRQDPGLGLRLIYFSYDVKMKEKGDIPEGYSVSREKKERFSLILESASTNQTSMYLCASSLVLQETQYFGPGTRLLVL.

This CDR3 is CASSPPPGQGTHEQYF. CDR3 DNA: TGTGCCAGCAGTCCTCCTCCGGGACAGGGTACCCACGAGCAGTACTTC. The chain links TRBV28 to TRBJ2-7, with 9 bases fitting TRBD1. With V trimmed by 5 bases and J by 5 bases, 13 bases remained unmatched. Germline CDR1 is MDHEN and CDR2 is SYDVKM. CDR3 length: 16 residues.